This is a list of T cell receptor beta chains from one sample in a study of beta chain features in type 1 diabetes. Produced via immunoSEQ multiplex PCR; TCRdb's table is partial and in-frame only. The table lists around 340,000 clones, about a tenth of them singletons. The specimen was central memory CD4+ T cells from blood. These TCRs come from a man aged 25-45 years with type 1 diabetes. CDR3s include the opening cysteine and the closing phenylalanine or tryptophan. D genes are given only for firm matches. Some rows have no size entry. The others give once, few or many, or a class for an expanded clone.

v_call d_call cdr3_length clone_size cdr3_aa
TRBV6-4 . 17 . CASSARGGGADTGELFF
TRBV5-1 . 12 . CASSLGDYGYTF
TRBV19 TRBD2 16 . CASSITRSSGSNEQFF
TRBV2 TRBD2 15 few CASTQLAGARGTQYF
TRBV14 . 12 few CASSHYGETQYF
TRBV4-3 TRBD1 14 . CASSRGTGATEAFF
TRBV9 TRBD1 15 . CASSPGTVGLSGYTF
TRBV6-5 TRBD1 15 . CASSYYGQGPETQYF
TRBV2 . 13 few CASGTSNTGELFF
TRBV6-1 . 13 . CASSGQGIAEAFF
TRBV29-1 TRBD2 13 . CSVSRGGIATQYF
TRBV5-4 . 15 few CASSASQGYTGELFF
TRBV29-1 . 13 few CSGTWTGATEAFF
TRBV5-6 . 17 . CASSLALTAGSGNTIYF
TRBV18 TRBD1 16 . CASSPPDRGTNEKLFF
TRBV28 . 13 few CASRWGRQETQYF
TRBV6-6 . 14 . CASSLKPESYEQYF
TRBV19 TRBD1 13 few CASSIGQGHGYTF
TRBV30 TRBD1 15 few CAWRGDRWRTNEQFF
TRBV12-5 . 12 . CASGLGSDTQYF
TRBV4-3 . 15 few CASSPEGQVSYEQYF
TRBV5-6 . 14 few CASSDGQTKNIQYF
TRBV30 TRBD1 15 . CAWSRLGTGRDEQYF
TRBV6-5 TRBD1 15 . CASSFRDRDRYEQYF
TRBV9 TRBD2 16 . CASSVTTGGNTGELFF
TRBV27 . 14 . CASSPRTVQSTLHF
TRBV30 . 14 few CAWSRGAAYNEQFF
TRBV10-1 TRBD1 15 . CARERNRGANYGYTF
TRBV9 . 11 . CASSPRVEQYF
TRBV9 . 15 few CASSVGGTETYEQYF
TRBV30 TRBD1 15 . CAWSTGQGGSQPQHF
TRBV4-3 . 13 many CASSPMGNTEAFF
TRBV6-6 . 13 . CASSEQVNEKLFF
TRBV5-4 . 10 . CASSLTSPFF
TRBV4-3 TRBD1 14 . CASSQDRGNSPLHF
TRBV28 . 11 . CASSARVTQYF
TRBV6-5 . 15 . CASSYSEDSPYGYTF
TRBV9 TRBD1 14 many CASSPGTGNHEQFF
TRBV7-9 TRBD2 18 few CASSSPGTSGVFIHEQFF
TRBV7-2 TRBD2 16 . CASSLASGGQPYEQYF
TRBV7-6 . 15 . CASSIGAASYNEQFF
TRBV18 . 11 many CASSPLREQYF
TRBV2 TRBD2 15 . CASSDRRGTSGTQYF
TRBV7-9 . 13 . CASSFGNTDTQYF
TRBV29-1 TRBD2 12 many CSVAPEGRAQFF
TRBV12-5 TRBD1 16 few CARGDGQGVNTGELFF
TRBV7-2 TRBD1 16 few CASSLISGQGGYEQYF
TRBV5-1 TRBD2 15 few CASSFGGLADETQYF
TRBV4-3 . 15 few CASSQESQMNTEAFF
TRBV23-1 TRBD1 15 many CASSPTGASYNEQFF
TRBV5-6 . 16 . CASSSARQGYHYGYTF
TRBV10-3 . 15 few CAISESRGEQETQYF
TRBV5-1 . 14 few CASSSSTANTEAFF
TRBV7-2 TRBD1 16 few CASSLATGTLSYEQYF
TRBV5-1 . 14 few CASSLVAGTMGYTF
TRBV28 . 14 . CASSKTTTNEKLFF
TRBV6-5 . 14 . CASSYREGSSPLHF
TRBV28 TRBD1 16 few CASSLSWDRGRDTQYF
TRBV7-8 . 15 few CASSLMGATNSPLHF
TRBV11-2 TRBD1 15 few CASSLRTGGNSPLHF